Below are 22 T cell receptor beta chains sequenced from a single sample in a study of cytotoxic CD8 clonotypes in ibrutinib-treated CLL. The repertoire was sequenced with immunoSEQ multiplex PCR; TCRdb's copy has only in-frame clones and lacks some. Of hundreds of thousands of clones in the sample, about three quarters were seen once. Material: PBMCs, obtained after 24 months of ibrutinib treatment. These receptors all come from a human donor with chronic lymphocytic leukemia.

The rearrangement links TRBV5-1 to TRBJ2-7; D gene ambiguous. The CDR3 spans 13 residues. Per the germline V gene, CDR1 is SGHRS and CDR2 is YFSETQ. V lost 0 bases, J lost 3 bases, and 7 bases lay in between. DNA for the CDR3: TGCGCCAGCAGCTTGGATCCGGGCTACGAGCAGTACTTC. Translation: CASSLDPGYEQYF. Using reference TRBV5-1 and TRBJ2-7 for the parts outside the CDR3, the full variable domain is KAGVTQTPRYLIKTRGQQVTLSCSPISGHRSVSWYQQTPGQGLQFLFEYFSETQRNKGNFPGRFSGRQFSNSRSEMNVSTLELGDSALYLCASSLDPGYEQYFGPGTRLTVT.

V is TRBV5-1 and J is TRBJ2-7; 10 bases are a match to TRBD2. The junction had 6 bases not matched to a gene; V was cut back by 0 bases and J by 6 bases. The CDR3 loop spans 15 amino acids. CDR1 and CDR2 from the germline V gene are SGHRS and YFSETQ. In DNA, the CDR3 is TGCGCCAGCAGCTTGGGGCTAGCGGGAGAGTTCGAGCAGTACTTC. Protein: CASSLGLAGEFEQYF.

The chain combines TRBV2 with TRBJ2-7, with 8 bases fitting TRBD1. V lost 4 bases to trimming and J lost 6 bases; unmatched junction nucleotides: 8. Germline V gives CDR1 SNHLY, CDR2 FYNNEI. This CDR3 spans 14 amino acids. CDR3 amino acids: CASSGWQGAGEQYF. The DNA of the CDR3 is TGTGCCAGCAGTGGGTGGCAGGGGGCGGGCGAGCAGTACTTC.

J is TRBJ2-1 and V is TRBV27; D ambiguous. In germline, CDR1 is MNHEY, CDR2 SMNVEV (reference sequence). This CDR3 is built from 12 residues. Trimming left V 7 bases short and J 12 bases short, with 16 bases between. This CDR3 is CASTPGWGGQFF. In DNA form, the CDR3 reads TGTGCCAGCACCCCCGGGTGGGGTGGGCAGTTCTTC.

The chain employs TRBV9 and TRBJ1-5; D gene unclear. V was pared by 3 bases and J by 4 bases, with 8 bases between. This CDR3 has 13 amino acids. Per the germline V gene, CDR1 is SGDLS and CDR2 is YYNGEE. The CDR3 here is CASSEEGNQPQHF. The CDR3 DNA follows: TGTGCCAGCAGCGAAGAGGGAAATCAGCCCCAGCATTTT.

The chain combines TRBV27 with TRBJ2-7; TRBD1 is a possible D gene (6 bases). The CDR3 sequence is 14 residues long. V lost 4 bases and J 4 bases, leaving 14 bases between the germline ends. Germline CDR1 and CDR2: MNHEY and SMNVEV (reference sequence). The CDR3 nucleotides read TGTGCCAGCAGTTCCCTAGGACAGATGTACGAGCAGTACTTC. This gives the protein CASSSLGQMYEQYF.

The chain carries TRBV10-3 and TRBJ2-7, with 7 bases identical to TRBD2. Trimming removed 6 bases from V and 0 bases from J; junction bases left unmatched: 8. The CDR3 covers 15 residues. Germline V gene sequence: CDR1 ENHRY, CDR2 SYGVKD. The CDR3 nucleotides are TGTGCCATCAGGGGCGGCGGGGGAGCCTCCTACGAGCAGTACTTC. It translates to CAIRGGGGASYEQYF.

The chain employs TRBV4-1 and TRBJ2-1; tentatively, D is TRBD2 (6 bases). Germline assignment: CDR1 MGHRA and CDR2 YSYEKL. V lost 4 bases and J lost 7, with 14 bases in between. There are 14 residues in the CDR3. CDR3 sequence reads: CASSLYGSHNEQFF. CDR3 sequence (DNA): TGCGCCAGCAGCCTATACGGGAGTCATAATGAGCAGTTCTTC.

The rearrangement uses TRBV7-9 and TRBJ2-7, with 7 bases lining up with TRBD1. CDR1 and CDR2 from the germline V gene are SEHNR and FQNEAQ (reference sequence). There are 15 residues in the CDR3. J lost 2 bases, V lost 5 bases, and 9 bases had no gene match. For the CDR3, the DNA is TGTGCCAGCAGCCCCGACAGGGCCCGAACCTACGAGCAGTACTTC. It is translated as CASSPDRARTYEQYF.

V is TRBV11-2 and J is TRBJ2-6; 9 nucleotides match TRBD1. J lost 4 bases, V lost 5 bases, and 6 bases had no gene match. From germline, CDR1 is SGHAT and CDR2 FQNNGV. The CDR3 contains 16 residues. CDR3 bases: TGTGCCAGCAGCCTACAGGGGGCGAGCGGGGCCAACGTCCTGACTTTC. It yields the protein CASSLQGASGANVLTF.

The chain has TRBV19 and TRBJ2-2; 9 bases line up with TRBD1. In germline, CDR1 is LNHDA, CDR2 SQIVND (reference sequence). V was pared by 4 bases and J by 7 bases, with 7 bases of the junction left unmatched. The CDR3 totals 15 residues. CDR3 in DNA: TGTGCCAGTAGTAAGGGACAGGGTATGAGCGGGGAGCTGTTTTTT. It specifies CASSKGQGMSGELFF.

The chain has TRBV5-1 and TRBJ2-3; 9 positions agree with TRBD2. V was pared by 5 bases and J by 5 bases, with 6 bases of the junction left unmatched. The CDR3 is 14 amino acids. Germline CDR1 reads SGHRS; CDR2 reads YFSETQ. The CDR3 nucleotides read TGCGCCAGCAGTTTAGCGGGAGAAGAAGATACGCAGTATTTT. This gives the protein CASSLAGEEDTQYF.

The V call is TRBV29-1, the J call TRBJ2-7; a weak D match, TRBD1 (6 bases). Trimming shortened V by 0 bases and J by 4 bases, and 25 bases separated the two germline ends. The CDR3 length is 18 residues. Germline loops: CDR1 SQVTM, CDR2 ANQGSEA. The CDR3 coding sequence is TGCAGCGTTGAAGAGTTTACGTTGATTGGACAGAAGAATTACGAGCAGTACTTC. Amino acid sequence: CSVEEFTLIGQKNYEQYF.

The chain carries TRBV19 and TRBJ2-3; 11 bases line up with TRBD1. The V gene end was trimmed by 9 bases and the J gene end by 4 bases; junction bases not matched to a gene: 21. This CDR3 spans 19 amino acids. Germline V gene sequence: CDR1 LNHDA, CDR2 SQIVND (reference sequence). CDR3 amino acids: CASNRDRGSGGPWSDTQYF. CDR3 nucleotide sequence: TGTGCCAGCAATCGGGACAGGGGGTCGGGCGGGCCATGGTCAGATACGCAGTATTTT.

This rearrangement joins TRBV28 to TRBJ2-3; perhaps TRBD1 as D (6 bases). The V and J ends lost 5 bases and 0 bases respectively, with 12 bases between them. The CDR3 covers 15 residues. Germline CDR1 and CDR2: MDHEN and SYDVKM. The CDR3: CASSKQGFSTDTQYF. Here the CDR3 DNA reads TGTGCCAGCAGTAAACAGGGTTTTAGCACAGATACGCAGTATTTT.

The chain recombines TRBV3-1 (or the pseudogene TRBV3-2) with TRBJ1-1, with no clear D. Germline V gene data show CDR1 as LGHDT and CDR2 as YNNKEL (reference sequence). V lost 10 bases and J 11 bases, leaving 8 bases between the germline ends. The CDR3 consists of 8 residues. CDR3: CAIPAAFF. The CDR3 DNA reads as TGTGCCATCCCTGCGGCTTTCTTT.

This clone was picked up a small number of times. The V and J genes are TRBV2 and TRBJ1-2; a weak D match, TRBD1 (6 bases). The V gene lost 3 bases and the J gene lost 5 bases, with 19 bases spanning the gap. The CDR3 is made up of 16 amino acids. Germline loops: CDR1 SNHLY, CDR2 FYNNEI. Here the CDR3 reads CASSDDTRGTGYGYTF. The CDR3 DNA sequence: TGTGCCAGCAGTGACGATACTAGGGGGACGGGGTATGGCTACACCTTC.

This clone was seen a few times. The chain links TRBV5-6 to TRBJ2-7, with a possible D match to TRBD2 (5 bases). CDR3 length: 11 amino acids. Trimming took 4 bases from V and 7 from J, leaving 9 bases between them. CDR1 SGHDT and CDR2 YYEEEE come from the germline V gene. The DNA for the CDR3 is TGTGCCAGCAGCGCGGGCCCAGAGCAGTACTTC. It encodes CASSAGPEQYF.

This sequence joins TRBV7-2 and TRBJ1-2; tentative D call: TRBD1 (6 bases). There are 13 residues in the CDR3. CDR1 is SGHTA and CDR2 is FQGNSA in the germline V gene. V lost 5 bases and J lost 2, with 9 bases in between. CDR3 sequence (DNA): TGTGCCAGCAGCCGGGACAAAAACTATGGCTACACCTTC. It specifies CASSRDKNYGYTF.

This sequence joins TRBV27 and TRBJ1-1; 8 bases are a match to TRBD1. Trimming removed 3 bases from V and 0 bases from J; junction bases left unmatched: 12. CDR3 size: 18 residues. Per the germline V gene, CDR1 is MNHEY and CDR2 is SMNVEV (reference sequence). Here the CDR3 DNA reads TGTGCCAGCAGTTTCTTCCGGGACAGGCGTTCTATGAACACTGAAGCTTTCTTT. Its protein product is CASSFFRDRRSMNTEAFF.

This rearrangement joins TRBV6-6 to TRBJ1-1, with a tentative D call TRBD1 (5 bases). The germline V gene has CDR1 MNHNY and CDR2 SVGAGI (reference sequence). Trimming stripped 5 bases from V and 0 bases from J, with 10 bases between. This CDR3 has 14 amino acids. The CDR3 DNA reads TGTGCCAGCAGTACGGGGCAACTGAACACTGAAGCTTTCTTT. It specifies CASSTGQLNTEAFF.

This chain joins TRBV29-1 and TRBJ1-1; no definite D call. In germline, CDR1 is SQVTM, CDR2 ANQGSEA. V shed 5 bases and J shed 4 bases, with 11 bases lying between them. The CDR3 runs 12 residues. This CDR3 reads CSVRYSGTEAFF. The DNA for the CDR3 is TGCAGCGTTCGGTATTCGGGCACTGAAGCTTTCTTT.